The clone carrying this T cell receptor beta chain was seen ten or more times. This specimen comes from a study of CD8 T cells in ankylosing spondylitis. MiXCR, applied by TCRdb to the 5' RACE reads, yields one record per CDR3 protein. The sample records a few hundred thousand distinct CDR3 sequences, roughly a tenth being singletons. Material: blood, either unsorted or a sorted T cell fraction (not recorded which). This receptor was taken from a male donor with ankylosing spondylitis or in good health (not recorded which).

CDR3 nucleotides: TGCAGTGCCACCCACTTACTAGCGGGCAGGGGGAATGAGCAGTTCTTC. The encoded protein is CSATHLLAGRGNEQFF. V is TRBV20-1 and J is TRBJ2-1, with 9 positions matching TRBD2. Germline V gene lookup returns CDR1 DFQATT and CDR2 SNEGSKA (reference sequence). The CDR3 has 16 residues. V shed 6 bases and J 7 bases; nucleotides not matched to a gene: 16.